This TCR beta chain comes out of a study of blood T cell repertoires in COVID-19. Looking at the study overall: COVID-19 samples from acute and convalescent phases originated in the United States, Italy and Spain. PBMCs, B-cell-depleted T cells, or T cells were the source of the cDNA or gDNA that made up the material.

Germline-derived CDR1 and CDR2 are LNHDA and SQIVND (reference sequence). Trimming took 5 bases from V and 1 from J; bases not matched to a gene: 7. The length of the CDR3 is 15 residues. In the original analysis: Amplification from reference gene primers served as the basis for estimated nucleated cell counts. Data came from immunoSEQ multiplex PCR; TCRdb stores just in-frame clones and leaves some out. From that table come the V and J calls and clone size; the DNA was used to work out D and trimming. The sample yields 300,000 or so clones, roughly nine tenths seen once. Sequencing was carried out using peripheral blood. The clonotype originates from a man aged 18 to 30 who had recovered from COVID-19. V gene TRBV19 combines with J gene TRBJ2-5, with TRBD1 matching 7 bases. CDR3 in DNA: TGTGCCAGTAGTGTGACCGGGACAGCCCAAGAGACCCAGTACTTC. Its protein is CASSVTGTAQETQYF.